Each of the 26 T cell receptor beta chains below was sequenced from the same sample in a study of T-cell reconstitution after alpha-beta-depleted transplantation in children. Unique molecular identifiers were incorporated into the prepared TCRbeta library. TCRdb redid the calling of the PCR reads with MiXCR, one entry per CDR3 protein. The sample has 480,000 or so distinct CDR3 sequences; 10% to 13% are singletons. This specimen consisted of PBMCs, obtained before TCRalphabeta/CD19-depleted stem cell transplant. The origin of the receptors is a child aged 2-9 years with inherited bone marrow failure, due to receive a stem cell transplant.

V usage is TRBV6-2 or TRBV6-3 and J usage is TRBJ2-7, with 11 nucleotides matching TRBD2. The CDR3 is made up of 15 amino acids. In germline, CDR1 is MNHEY, CDR2 SVGEGT. V lost 0 bases and J lost 3; bases outside the gene matches: 1. Here the CDR3 reads CASSYSGLADYEQYF. The CDR3 coding sequence is TGTGCCAGCAGTTACTCGGGACTAGCGGACTACGAGCAGTACTTC.

This clonotype has ten or more counts. V is TRBV4-2 and J is TRBJ2-1; D gene uncertain. The CDR3 contains 17 residues. The germline V and J ends were trimmed by 2 bases and 1 base, with 15 bases remaining between them. Germline-derived CDR1 and CDR2 are LGHNA and YNFKEQ. The CDR3 DNA reads as TGTGCCAGCAGCCAAATCGTTTGGTTCGGGTCCTACAATGAGCAGTTCTTC. It yields the protein CASSQIVWFGSYNEQFF.

This clonotype was seen repeatedly, ten times or more. This chain uses TRBV12-3 or TRBV12-4 with TRBJ1-6; no reliable D call. The CDR3 is 12 amino acids. Trimming cost V 6 bases and J 13 bases, with 13 bases left between them. In DNA, the CDR3 is TGTGCCAGCAGGGGAGATAATTTGCCCCTCCACTTT. It is translated as CASRGDNLPLHF.

This clonotype occurred a few times. V gene TRBV7-6 combines with J gene TRBJ2-2; the D gene is possibly TRBD2 (6 bases). There are 17 residues in the CDR3. V gave up 0 bases and J gave up 0 bases, with 11 bases separating them. Germline values: CDR1 SGHVS, CDR2 FNYEAQ. This CDR3 reads CASSLAGGPSNTGELFF. Written as DNA, the CDR3 is TGTGCCAGCAGCTTAGCGGGAGGACCATCGAACACCGGGGAGCTGTTTTTT.

Note on this clonotype: One base away lies a much larger clone, so this may be a sequencing read error. The rearrangement joins TRBV2 to TRBJ2-2; 8 positions match TRBD2. The CDR3 length is 15 residues. CDR1 and CDR2 from the germline V gene are SNHLY and FYNNEI. V gave up 8 bases and J gave up 7 bases; unmatched junction bases: 12. CDR3 nucleotide sequence: TGTGCCAGCCATAGAGCGGGAGAGGGGATCGGGGAGCTGTTTTTT. Translated, it gives CASHRAGEGIGELFF. Full variable domain (outside the CDR3, taken from reference TRBV2 and TRBJ2-2): EPEVTQTPSHQVTQMGQEVILRCVPISNHLYFYWYRQILGQKVEFLVSFYNNEISEKSEIFDDQFSVERPDGSNFTLKIRSTKLEDSAMYFCASHRAGEGIGELFFGEGSRLTVL.

The sample holds many counts of this clonotype. This rearrangement joins TRBV29-1 to TRBJ2-7; D may match TRBD1 or TRBD2 (5 bases each). V lost 7 bases to trimming and J lost 0 bases, with 10 bases between them. This CDR3 comprises 12 residues. The V gene's germline CDR1 is SQVTM and CDR2 ANQGSEA. CDR3 DNA: TGCAGCGCCGGGGCAGTCTCCTACGAGCAGTACTTC. Amino acids: CSAGAVSYEQYF.

This clonotype was counted many times. This chain joins TRBV5-1 and TRBJ2-2; unclear D gene. V lost 0 bases and J lost 3, with 9 bases in between. From germline, CDR1 is SGHRS and CDR2 YFSETQ. The CDR3 runs to 15 residues. The CDR3 here is CASSLELTYTGELFF. The CDR3 region has the DNA TGCGCCAGCAGCTTGGAGCTAACTTACACCGGGGAGCTGTTTTTT.

The gene calls are TRBV5-4 and TRBJ1-1; D unresolved. Germline V gene data show CDR1 as SGHNT and CDR2 as YYREEE (reference sequence). This CDR3 comprises 15 residues. Trimming stripped 5 bases from V and 5 bases from J, with 19 bases between. Written as DNA, the CDR3 is TGTGCCAGCAGACCCCGACAAGGCCAGCGTACTGAAGCTTTCTTT. It is translated as CASRPRQGQRTEAFF.

This clonotype was seen many times. The gene calls are TRBV5-1 and TRBJ1-2; D remains unclear. The CDR3 loop spans 16 amino acids. V shed 3 bases and J shed 2 bases, with 17 bases lying between them. Per germline, CDR1 SGHRS and CDR2 YFSETQ. CDR3 residues: CASSSDSRGINYGYTF. Here the CDR3 DNA reads TGCGCCAGCAGCTCGGACTCGAGAGGCATCAACTATGGCTACACCTTC.

This clonotype has only a few counts. A clone one base away is much larger, so this may be a read error. This chain links TRBV7-9 with TRBJ2-7; possible D gene TRBD1, 6 bases. Germline V gene sequence: CDR1 SEHNR, CDR2 FQNEAQ (reference sequence). With 1 base removed from V and 5 bases from J, the gap between germline ends came to 6 bases. The CDR3 loop spans 12 amino acids. The CDR3 protein is CASSLGDNEQYF. The CDR3 nucleotides are TGTGCCAGCAGCTTAGGGGACAACGAGCAGTACTTC.

As concerns this clonotype: A single base separates this from a much larger clone, so it may be a read error. The chain is built from TRBV5-6 and TRBJ2-1, with D uncertain. V was trimmed by 2 bases and J by 6 bases, leaving 6 bases between them. This CDR3 is 12 amino acids long. Germline values: CDR1 SGHDT, CDR2 YYEEEE. CDR3 amino acids: CASSFTVNEQFF. DNA of the CDR3: TGTGCCAGCAGCTTTACGGTCAATGAGCAGTTCTTC.

V and J are TRBV27 and TRBJ2-7; TRBD2 might be the D (5 bases). Germline CDR1 and CDR2: MNHEY and SMNVEV (reference sequence). Trimming removed 6 bases at V and 4 bases at J, with 16 bases between. The CDR3 totals 14 residues. This chain's CDR3 is CASSPTRGFYEQYF. In DNA form, the CDR3 reads TGTGCCAGCAGCCCCACCCGCGGGTTTTACGAGCAGTACTTC.

This clonotype was found many times. This chain links TRBV27 with TRBJ2-1; D unresolved. Trimming cost V 2 bases and J 7 bases, with 12 bases left between them. Germline V gene data show CDR1 as MNHEY and CDR2 as SMNVEV (reference sequence). The CDR3 runs 14 residues. CDR3 amino acids: CASSLQVALNEQFF. The CDR3 DNA reads as TGTGCCAGCAGTTTACAGGTAGCTTTGAATGAGCAGTTCTTC.

This rearrangement joins TRBV25-1 to TRBJ1-2; D is possibly TRBD1 (6 bases). V dropped 3 bases and J dropped 8 bases, with 10 bases sitting between them. The CDR3 spans 12 residues. The germline V gene encodes CDR1 MGHDK and CDR2 SYGVNS. The CDR3 sequence: CASSDGGWGYTF. CDR3 DNA: TGTGCCAGCAGTGATGGGGGCTGGGGCTACACCTTC.

This clonotype occurred many times. V usage is TRBV12-3 or TRBV12-4 and J usage is TRBJ2-5, with 8 positions matching TRBD1. The V gene end was trimmed by 3 bases and the J gene end by 1 base; junction bases not matched to a gene: 4. The CDR3 totals 15 residues. The CDR3 coding sequence is TGTGCCAGCAGTTTTAGACAGGGGATCCAAGAGACCCAGTACTTC. It translates to CASSFRQGIQETQYF.

This clonotype came up many times. V gene TRBV20-1 combines with J gene TRBJ2-7; no clear D. There are 14 residues in the CDR3. V was shortened by 3 bases and J by 2 bases, with 14 bases between the two germline ends. Germline assignment: CDR1 DFQATT and CDR2 SNEGSKA (reference sequence). The CDR3 sequence: CSASPGLGAYEQYF. The CDR3, as DNA: TGCAGTGCTAGCCCGGGCCTAGGAGCCTACGAGCAGTACTTC.

The chain employs TRBV28 and TRBJ2-7, with 7 bases matching TRBD1. This CDR3 is 13 amino acids long. Losses at the gene ends were 10 bases for V and 5 bases for J; bases not matched to a gene: 11. Germline V gene sequence: CDR1 MDHEN, CDR2 SYDVKM. The CDR3 nucleotides read TGTGCCATTACGGGACAGTTGATCCACGAGCAGTACTTC. Translation gives CAITGQLIHEQYF.

This clonotype was recorded at least ten times. The V gene is TRBV12-3 or TRBV12-4, the J gene TRBJ2-7; possibly TRBD2 for D (6 bases). The V end was cut by 6 bases, the J end by 0 bases, with 15 bases between. This CDR3 contains 15 residues. CDR3 in amino acids: CASSPPSAYSYEQYF. The CDR3 DNA reads TGTGCCAGCAGCCCTCCTAGCGCCTACTCCTACGAGCAGTACTTC.

This clonotype was seen at least ten times. The V gene is TRBV27, the J gene TRBJ2-7, with D possibly being TRBD1 (5 bases). CDR3 length: 14 amino acids. Trimming shortened V by 3 bases and J by 2 bases, and 11 bases separated the two germline ends. The germline V gene has CDR1 MNHEY and CDR2 SMNVEV (reference sequence). This CDR3 reads CASSLGLPPYEQYF. CDR3 sequence (DNA): TGTGCCAGCAGTTTGGGGCTGCCGCCCTACGAGCAGTACTTC.

Ten or more counts support this clonotype. The V and J genes are TRBV29-1 and TRBJ2-3; 11 bases agree with TRBD2. V lost 1 base to trimming and J lost 2 bases; unmatched junction nucleotides: 2. The CDR3 is 15 residues long. Per germline, CDR1 SQVTM and CDR2 ANQGSEA. CDR3 sequence (DNA): TGCAGCGTTGAAGCTAGCGGGAGGTACACAGATACGCAGTATTTT. Protein: CSVEASGRYTDTQYF.

This clonotype was seen a few times. The chain uses TRBV5-4 and TRBJ1-1; tentatively, D is TRBD1 (5 bases). CDR1 is SGHNT, CDR2 YYREEE, per germline (reference sequence). The CDR3 totals 15 residues. V lost 0 bases, J lost 0 bases, and 9 bases lay in between. Here the CDR3 reads CASSLGQPLNTEAFF. In DNA, the CDR3 is TGTGCCAGCAGCTTGGGACAGCCCTTGAACACTGAAGCTTTCTTT.

Ten or more counts support this clonotype. The chain uses TRBV11-2 and TRBJ2-3; 11 bases fit TRBD2. From germline, CDR1 is SGHAT and CDR2 FQNNGV. The trim removed 3 bases at V and 6 bases at J, leaving 5 bases unmatched. The length of the CDR3 is 15 residues. CDR3 loop: CASSFKLAGVDTQYF. CDR3 sequence (DNA): TGTGCCAGCAGCTTTAAACTAGCGGGAGTGGATACGCAGTATTTT.

This clonotype has ten or more counts. The rearrangement joins TRBV20-1 to TRBJ2-2, with D possibly matching TRBD1 (5 bases). Germline lookup yields CDR1 DFQATT and CDR2 SNEGSKA (reference sequence). This CDR3 region has 15 residues. Trimming removed 4 bases from V and 1 base from J, with 13 bases in between. The DNA of the CDR3 is TGCAGTGCTAATGCCGGACACCGGAACACCGGGGAGCTGTTTTTT. This sequence encodes CSANAGHRNTGELFF.

This clonotype was found many times. This sequence joins TRBV24-1 and TRBJ1-2, with D perhaps matching TRBD1 (6 bases). The CDR3 sequence is 15 residues long. Germline-derived CDR1 and CDR2 are KGHDR and SFDVKD. V was clipped by 0 bases and J by 4 bases, with 11 bases between them. CDR3 sequence reads: CATSDLGQSLYGYTF. The CDR3 DNA follows: TGTGCCACCAGTGATTTGGGACAGTCCCTCTATGGCTACACCTTC.

This clonotype was detected ten times or more. This chain uses TRBV3-1 with TRBJ2-7; TRBD2 matches 7 bases. The trim removed 1 base at V and 12 bases at J, leaving 9 bases unmatched. Per germline, CDR1 LGHDT and CDR2 YNNKEL (reference sequence). This CDR3 has 13 amino acids. CDR3: CASSQGSSSGTYF. The CDR3 DNA reads TGTGCCAGCAGCCAAGGGTCCTCGAGCGGGACGTACTTC.

This clonotype has at least ten counts. The chain has TRBV5-1 and TRBJ2-5; no firm D call. The CDR3 loop spans 14 amino acids. Per germline, CDR1 SGHRS and CDR2 YFSETQ. V was shortened by 4 bases and J by 2 bases, with 12 bases between the two germline ends. The CDR3 region is CASSPRTRQETQYF. The CDR3 DNA follows: TGCGCCAGCAGCCCAAGGACGCGACAAGAGACCCAGTACTTC. The variable domain in full, with the rest retrieved from reference TRBV5-1 and TRBJ2-5, is KAGVTQTPRYLIKTRGQQVTLSCSPISGHRSVSWYQQTPGQGLQFLFEYFSETQRNKGNFPGRFSGRQFSNSRSEMNVSTLELGDSALYLCASSPRTRQETQYFGPGTRLLVL.